This T cell receptor (beta chain) was sequenced in a study of blood T cell repertoires in COVID-19 (dated by TCRdb to 2020 to 2022). With regard to the full study: The collaborator samples originated in the United States, Italy and Spain and spanned the acute and convalescent phases of COVID-19. The prospective study material was composed of cDNA or gDNA derived from T cells, B-cell-depleted T cells, or PBMCs. Subjects who had been exposed to COVID-19, were actively infected with it, or had recovered from it provided the deeply sampled blood TCRbeta repertoires that made up the dataset. The repertoires were released in a freely available public database intended as a resource for research on the immune response to SARS-CoV-2. The samples were drawn from two sources: the first 160 participants of the ongoing ImmuneRACE study, and approximately 1,300 subjects contributed by 6 global collaborators. Nearly every sample came with metadata listing a de-identified subject ID, COVID-19 status, age in years and sex. Where HLA class I and class II types were available, the types were taken from metadata supplied by the sample provider, not from assay-based typing. Paper-wide results and their limitations: Clinical and demographic metadata were provided uncurated, with the amount varying by source and participant.

Taken from the germline V gene, the CDR1 and CDR2 loops are KGHDR and SFDVKD. The CDR3 starts with the cysteine, ends with the phenylalanine, and has 14 residues. This entry keeps only the CDR3 DNA: 42 bases, framed from base 1. V drops 0 bases and J drops 3 bases, leaving 7 bases in between. TCRbeta CDR3 regions were amplified from genomic DNA by means of the immunoSEQ Assay, a bias-controlled multiplex PCR. Per the original workflow: The number of nucleated cells in each sample was estimated from the amplification of reference gene primers within the assay. Sequence reads were collapsed and filtered to measure the absolute abundance of every unique TCRbeta CDR3 rearrangement. For each sample, productive Simpson clonality was calculated as the square root of Simpson's diversity index over productive rearrangements. TCRdb obtained this table from immuneACCESS and retained in-frame rearrangements with V and J assigned. These tables miss some clones; where compared with another copy, unresolved V genes account for less than half of the shortfall, and the remainder is unexplained. That table gives V, J and clone size, and the DNA gave D and trimming. Counted in this sample were roughly 140,000 clones; 82% of them appeared once. About 4% of the sample comes from the top ten.

Collaborating institutions collected whole blood in K2EDTA tubes following their own protocols. For TCRbeta analysis, collaborators shipped samples as frozen whole blood, isolated PBMCs, or DNA extracted from either of those sample types. About this clone: Its antigen specificity is not known. No quality values exist for individual bases; no much larger clone is one base distant.

The source material was peripheral blood. This chain joins TRBV24-1 to TRBJ2-5, with TRBD1 perhaps the D gene, on 5 matching bases. The clonotype was recovered from a woman of 80 years or more with acute or convalescent COVID-19. The nucleotides are TGTGCCACCAGTGATTTGGGCAGGGAAGAGACCCAGTACTTC. This gives the protein CATSDLGREETQYF.